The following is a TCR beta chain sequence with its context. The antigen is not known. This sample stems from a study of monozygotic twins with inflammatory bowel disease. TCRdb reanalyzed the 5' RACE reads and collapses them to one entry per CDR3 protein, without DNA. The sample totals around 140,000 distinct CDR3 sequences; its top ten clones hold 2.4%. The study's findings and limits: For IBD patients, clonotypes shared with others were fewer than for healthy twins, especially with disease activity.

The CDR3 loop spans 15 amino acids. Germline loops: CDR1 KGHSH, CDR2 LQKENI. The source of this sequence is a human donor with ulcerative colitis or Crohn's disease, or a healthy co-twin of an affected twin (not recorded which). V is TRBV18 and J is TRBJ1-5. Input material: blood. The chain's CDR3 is CASSPGSGGDQPQHF. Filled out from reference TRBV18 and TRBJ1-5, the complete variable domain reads NAGVMQNPRHLVRRRGQEARLRCSPMKGHSHVYWYRQLPEEGLKFMVYLQKENIIDESGMPKERFSAEFPKEGPSILRIQQVVRGDSAAYFCASSPGSGGDQPQHFGDGTRLSIL.